These 31 T cell receptor beta chains came from one sample sequenced in a study of cytomegalovirus exposure and HLA in healthy donors. The PCR was carried out with 60 Vbeta primers and 13 Jbeta primers. Clones were read by immunoSEQ multiplex PCR, and TCRdb kept only the in-frame ones, dropping some. The table records fewer than 250,000 clones, 80% to 90% of them present only once. Source material: PBMCs. These receptors were obtained from a man between 25 and 39 years old in good health and CMV-seronegative.

The chain joins TRBV5-1 to TRBJ2-7, with 7 bases that match TRBD1. CDR3 length equals 15 residues. Germline assignment: CDR1 SGHRS and CDR2 YFSETQ. Trimming at V came to 4 bases and at J to 5 bases, leaving 12 bases not matched to a gene. The DNA for the CDR3 is TGCGCCAGCAGCCCCACGGGACAGCCCCTGGACGAGCAGTACTTC. Its translation: CASSPTGQPLDEQYF.

This sequence joins TRBV5-1 and TRBJ1-2; D not resolved. The CDR3 runs 16 residues. The V gene lost 3 bases and the J gene lost 4 bases, with 19 bases spanning the gap. Per germline, CDR1 SGHRS and CDR2 YFSETQ. CDR3 loop: CASSSSPFREPYGYTF. The CDR3 DNA is TGCGCCAGCAGCTCGTCCCCCTTTAGGGAGCCCTATGGCTACACCTTC.

This clone has more than one count but fewer than ten. This chain uses TRBV5-6 with TRBJ2-5; the match to TRBD2 covers 7 bases. The CDR3 has 15 residues. J gave up 5 bases and V 0 bases, and 7 bases lay outside the gene matches. Germline CDR1 reads SGHDT; CDR2 reads YYEEEE. The CDR3 region is CASSLVEGRGETQYF. The CDR3 DNA reads TGTGCCAGCAGCTTGGTCGAGGGGCGGGGGGAGACCCAGTACTTC.

V usage is TRBV7-8 and J usage is TRBJ2-5, with TRBD1 matching 11 bases. The length of the CDR3 is 15 residues. Germline CDR1 reads SGHVS; CDR2 reads FQNEAQ. Germline trimming cut 4 bases from V and 5 bases from J; bases unmatched to any gene: 6. The DNA for the CDR3 is TGTGCCAGCAGCTCCCGGACAGGGGGCGGTGAGACCCAGTACTTC. Translation: CASSSRTGGGETQYF.

This chain joins TRBV5-5 and TRBJ2-3, with TRBD1 matching 9 bases. Losses at the gene ends were 3 bases for V and 5 bases for J; bases not matched to a gene: 4. The CDR3 runs to 14 residues. Germline CDR1 reads SGHKS; CDR2 reads YYEKEE (reference sequence). The CDR3 DNA reads TGTGCCAGCAGCTCGGGACAGGGACAAGATACGCAGTATTTT. Amino acids: CASSSGQGQDTQYF.

This clone came up a few times. The gene calls are TRBV6-1 and TRBJ1-6, with TRBD1 matching 7 bases. V dropped 3 bases and J dropped 7; count of bases not matched to a gene: 3. CDR1 and CDR2 (germline): MNHNS, SASEGT. This CDR3 has 14 residues. The CDR3 DNA is TGTGCCAGCAGTGACAGGGGGAAAAATTCACCCCTCCACTTT. Encoded protein: CASSDRGKNSPLHF.

In its sample, this clone was seen a few times. The rearrangement links TRBV5-1 to TRBJ1-4; a weak D match, TRBD1 (5 bases). Per the germline V gene, CDR1 is SGHRS and CDR2 is YFSETQ. The CDR3 length is 14 residues. Trimming left V 2 bases short and J 3 bases short, with 8 bases between. The CDR3 loop is CASSFRQSNEKLFF. The DNA of the CDR3 is TGCGCCAGCAGCTTTAGACAGTCTAATGAAAAACTGTTTTTT.

The chain has TRBV19 and TRBJ2-1; 14 nucleotides line up with TRBD2. The CDR3 runs 16 residues. Germline CDR1 and CDR2: LNHDA and SQIVND (reference sequence). The ends lost 7 bases at V and 6 bases at J; junction bases unmatched: 8. CDR3 coding DNA: TGTGCCAGTAACCGACTAGCGGGGGGGCCTTCCAATGAGCAGTTCTTC. Translation: CASNRLAGGPSNEQFF.

This clone was recorded a few times. The junction departs from the called germline gene at one end, perhaps through a read error. The chain is built from TRBV6-6 and TRBJ1-4; 8 bases align to TRBD1. This CDR3 is built from 15 residues. CDR1 is MNHNY, CDR2 SVGAGI, per germline (reference sequence). The CDR3, as DNA: TGTGCCAGCAGTTACTCGACAGGGGCGCGTGAAGAACTGTTTTTT. Its protein is CASSYSTGAREELFF.

The chain recombines TRBV4-3 with TRBJ2-2, with D possibly matching TRBD2 (6 bases). The CDR3 sequence is 19 residues long. CDR1 is LGHNA and CDR2 is YSLEER in the germline V gene. V lost 0 bases and J lost 2, with 19 bases in between. The CDR3 spells CASSQDLLVGTFNTGELFF. CDR3 bases: TGCGCCAGCAGCCAAGACCTTTTGGTCGGGACTTTTAACACCGGGGAGCTGTTTTTT.

This rearrangement joins TRBV5-4 to TRBJ2-1; 8 positions agree with TRBD1. The CDR3 totals 13 residues. The germline V gene encodes CDR1 SGHNT and CDR2 YYREEE (reference sequence). Unmatched junction bases numbered 6, after V lost 5 bases and J lost 8 bases. The CDR3: CASRPTGDYEQFF. Here the CDR3 DNA reads TGTGCCAGCAGGCCGACAGGGGACTATGAGCAGTTCTTC.

The CDR3 coding sequence is TGTGCCAGCAGCGACAGGGCGGCTGGAAACACCATATATTTT. It translates to CASSDRAAGNTIYF. V and J are TRBV9 and TRBJ1-3; TRBD1 is a possible D gene (6 bases). Germline lookup yields CDR1 SGDLS and CDR2 YYNGEE. The CDR3 is 14 amino acids. Trimming took off 3 bases at V and 2 bases at J, with 9 bases between the two ends.

The chain is built from TRBV19 and TRBJ2-2, with D unclear. The CDR3 is 13 residues long. V gave up 2 bases and J gave up 4 bases, with 5 bases separating them. CDR1 LNHDA and CDR2 SQIVND come from the germline V gene (reference sequence). DNA of the CDR3: TGTGCCAGTAGTATATCTGTCACCGGGGAGCTGTTTTTT. Protein product: CASSISVTGELFF.

V and J are TRBV2 and TRBJ1-5, with 12 bases aligning to TRBD1. Germline V lookup: CDR1 SNHLY, CDR2 FYNNEI. Germline trimming cut 4 bases from V and 1 base from J; bases unmatched to any gene: 11. The CDR3 loop spans 19 amino acids. The CDR3 spells CASSVRPGTGGLSNQPQHF. The CDR3 DNA reads TGTGCCAGCAGTGTGAGACCCGGGACAGGGGGCCTCAGCAATCAGCCCCAGCATTTT.

This clone was counted once. This chain links TRBV7-9 with TRBJ2-3; 8 bases align to TRBD1. Trimming at V came to 9 bases and at J to 2 bases, leaving 13 bases not matched to a gene. CDR3 size: 16 residues. CDR1 and CDR2 (germline): SEHNR, FQNEAQ (reference sequence). In nucleotides, the CDR3 is TGTGCCAGTTCCCCCGGGACAGGCCAACTCACAGATACGCAGTATTTT. This gives the protein CASSPGTGQLTDTQYF.

CDR3 residues: CASKPPLQTGRTEAFF. Written as DNA, the CDR3 is TGTGCCTCAAAACCCCCACTACAGACAGGGCGCACTGAAGCTTTCTTT. V is TRBV19 and J is TRBJ1-1; TRBD1 aligns across 7 bases. The CDR3 has 16 amino acids. Germline V gene sequence: CDR1 LNHDA, CDR2 SQIVND (reference sequence). The J segment lost 4 bases and the V segment lost 11 bases, leaving 19 bases of the junction unmatched.

The J gene is TRBJ1-1, the V gene TRBV27, with unresolved D. Germline V gene lookup returns CDR1 MNHEY and CDR2 SMNVEV (reference sequence). The CDR3 runs to 15 residues. Trimming stripped 2 bases from V and 0 bases from J, with 10 bases between. CDR3 protein: CASSLNGLMNTEAFF. The DNA of the CDR3 is TGTGCCAGCAGTTTAAACGGGTTGATGAACACTGAAGCTTTCTTT.

This clone was detected once. V is TRBV15 and J is TRBJ2-3, with 8 bases lining up with TRBD2. Germline CDR1 LNHNV, CDR2 YYDKDF (reference sequence). The CDR3 length is 15 residues. V trimming: 5 bases; J trimming: 1 base; junction bases outside the gene matches: 5. CDR3 residues: CATSPKAGGTDTQYF. The CDR3, as DNA: TGTGCCACCAGCCCTAAAGCGGGGGGCACAGATACGCAGTATTTT.

A single count supports this clone. The rearrangement uses TRBV6-5 and TRBJ2-1, with TRBD2 matching 8 bases. J was trimmed by 0 bases and V by 6 bases; bases with no gene match: 1. The V gene's germline CDR1 is MNHEY and CDR2 SVGAGI. The CDR3 is 14 amino acids. CDR3 DNA: TGTGCCAGCAGCCGGGGGGGCTCCTACAATGAGCAGTTCTTC. Translated: CASSRGGSYNEQFF.

The chain carries TRBV6-1 and TRBJ1-2; 7 bases are shared with TRBD1. Germline CDR1 reads MNHNS; CDR2 reads SASEGT. The ends lost 4 bases at V and 4 bases at J; junction bases unmatched: 9. The CDR3 covers 15 residues. The CDR3 reads CASSASTGVAYGYTF. In DNA form, the CDR3 reads TGTGCCAGCAGTGCATCTACAGGGGTGGCCTATGGCTACACCTTC.

The V call is TRBV11-3, the J call TRBJ2-1; 11 nucleotides line up with TRBD2. V lost 1 base to trimming and J lost 4 bases; unmatched junction nucleotides: 3. The CDR3 is 16 amino acids. CDR1 SGHNT and CDR2 YENEEA come from the germline V gene. As DNA, the CDR3 is TGTGCCAGCAGCTTAGCGTCTAGCGGGGGGTACAATGAGCAGTTCTTC. Amino acid sequence: CASSLASSGGYNEQFF.

This clone showed up just a few times. This sequence joins TRBV10-1 and TRBJ1-6, with a possible D match to TRBD1 (5 bases). V dropped 3 bases and J dropped 7 bases, with 10 bases sitting between them. CDR1 and CDR2 (germline): WNHNN, SYGVQD (reference sequence). The CDR3 has 14 residues. The CDR3 nucleotides read TGCGCCAGCAGTGAAAGACAGACGAATTCACCCCTCCACTTT. It is translated as CASSERQTNSPLHF.

V is TRBV9 and J is TRBJ2-7; tentative D call: TRBD1 (6 bases). Looked up from germline, CDR1 is SGDLS and CDR2 is YYNGEE. The CDR3 covers 17 residues. The V end was cut by 4 bases, the J end by 3 bases, with 23 bases between. The chain's CDR3 is CASSPLPQGRLYYEQYF. Written as DNA, the CDR3 is TGTGCCAGCAGCCCCCTCCCACAGGGCCGTCTCTACTACGAGCAGTACTTC.

This chain links TRBV6-1 with TRBJ1-4; D unclear. There are 15 residues in the CDR3. Germline CDR1 reads MNHNS; CDR2 reads SASEGT. Trimming pared 3 bases from V and 4 bases from J, leaving 12 bases between. CDR3 sequence: CASSDSWGGNEKLFF. As DNA, the CDR3 is TGTGCCAGCAGTGACTCCTGGGGAGGTAATGAAAAACTGTTTTTT.

The rearrangement uses TRBV7-8 and TRBJ1-1, with D maybe TRBD1 (5 bases). The CDR3 length is 15 residues. Trimming removed 4 bases from V and 6 bases from J, with 18 bases in between. Per the germline V gene, CDR1 is SGHVS and CDR2 is FQNEAQ. The CDR3 spells CASSSMAGGGPEAFF. CDR3 nucleotides: TGTGCCAGCAGCTCCATGGCGGGGGGAGGACCTGAAGCTTTCTTT.

The J gene is TRBJ2-5, the V gene TRBV19, with 10 bases aligning to TRBD2. V gave up 7 bases and J gave up 5 bases; unmatched junction bases: 7. Germline CDR1 LNHDA, CDR2 SQIVND (reference sequence). The CDR3 has 14 residues. CDR3 amino acids: CASTAGGLGETQYF. The CDR3 DNA follows: TGTGCCAGTACAGCGGGGGGGCTCGGGGAGACCCAGTACTTC.

A single count supports this clone. This rearrangement joins TRBV4-2 to TRBJ1-6; possible D gene TRBD1, 6 bases. CDR1 is LGHNA, CDR2 YNFKEQ, per germline. The germline V and J ends were trimmed by 2 bases and 7 bases, with 12 bases remaining between them. The CDR3 runs to 15 residues. As DNA, the CDR3 is TGTGCCAGCAGCCAACCACAGGGTTCCAATTCACCCCTCCACTTT. It yields the protein CASSQPQGSNSPLHF.

The CDR3 sequence is CASSGTVFNSPLHF. The DNA for the CDR3 is TGTGCCAGCAGCGGGACAGTTTTTAATTCACCCCTCCACTTT. The chain joins TRBV28 to TRBJ1-6, with 7 bases lining up with TRBD1. After removal of 6 bases from V and 6 bases from J, the junction contained 5 bases not matched to a gene. The CDR3 loop spans 14 amino acids. Germline-derived CDR1 and CDR2 are MDHEN and SYDVKM.

The chain uses TRBV29-1 and TRBJ2-1, with 8 bases matching TRBD1. V lost 8 bases and J lost 6; bases outside the gene matches: 15. In germline, CDR1 is SQVTM, CDR2 ANQGSEA. The CDR3 length is 15 residues. CDR3 protein: CSHSPDRGSLNEQFF. Here the CDR3 DNA reads TGCAGCCACTCACCCGACAGGGGTTCCCTCAATGAGCAGTTCTTC.

V usage is TRBV28 and J usage is TRBJ2-1; TRBD2 matches 8 bases. The germline V gene has CDR1 MDHEN and CDR2 SYDVKM. Trimming at V came to 10 bases and at J to 3 bases, leaving 11 bases not matched to a gene. The CDR3 covers 15 residues. The CDR3 coding sequence is TGTGCCACCGGGGGGGGGTGGGGATTCTACAATGAGCAGTTCTTC. Translation gives CATGGGWGFYNEQFF.

The chain recombines TRBV7-9 with TRBJ2-5, with 8 positions matching TRBD2. V dropped 4 bases and J dropped 5; count of bases not matched to a gene: 9. The CDR3 runs 15 residues. The germline gives CDR1 SEHNR, CDR2 FQNEAQ (reference sequence). CDR3 sequence reads: CASSSPGGLGETQYF. Here the CDR3 DNA reads TGTGCCAGCAGCTCCCCGGGAGGGCTAGGGGAGACCCAGTACTTC.